These 12 T cell receptor beta chains were all obtained from the same sample, sequenced in a study of cytomegalovirus exposure and HLA in healthy donors. The data were produced by immunoSEQ multiplex PCR, yet TCRdb's version contains in-frame clones alone and is incomplete. The sample has approximately 150,000 clones, 84% seen once; the top ten hold 10% to 13%. What was sequenced was PBMCs. Receptor source: a young man in good health and CMV-seropositive.

V is TRBV6-5 and J is TRBJ2-7; 8 bases align to TRBD1. V trimming: 4 bases; J trimming: 3 bases; junction bases outside the gene matches: 5. The CDR3 is 14 residues long. Germline V gene sequence: CDR1 MNHEY, CDR2 SVGAGI. CDR3 in DNA: TGTGCCAGCAGTTGGACAGGGAGTTACTACGAGCAGTACTTC. It is translated as CASSWTGSYYEQYF.

The chain combines TRBV2 with TRBJ2-1; weak D call: TRBD1 (5 bases). The ends were cut back, 6 bases at V and 3 bases at J, with 6 bases in the middle. The CDR3 contains 12 residues. Germline CDR1 SNHLY, CDR2 FYNNEI. The CDR3 DNA reads as TGTGCCAGCAGCCAGGGCTACAATGAGCAGTTCTTC. This sequence encodes CASSQGYNEQFF.

A note on this clone: The same CDR3 is also encoded by other DNA sequences in this sample. This chain links TRBV29-1 with TRBJ2-1; 7 bases align to TRBD2. This CDR3 has 14 residues. Germline V gives CDR1 SQVTM, CDR2 ANQGSEA. V was clipped by 2 bases and J by 8 bases; unmatched bases: 9. The CDR3 region has the DNA TGCAGCGTTGAACGACTAGCAGGACGGGATGAGCAGTTCTTC. This sequence encodes CSVERLAGRDEQFF.

The V gene is TRBV10-3, the J gene TRBJ1-2, with D possibly being TRBD1 (5 bases). In germline, CDR1 is ENHRY, CDR2 SYGVKD. Trimming took off 9 bases at V and 3 bases at J, with 11 bases between the two ends. CDR3 size: 12 residues. The CDR3 DNA reads as TGTGCCATAGGGGTAGAGGACTATGGCTACACCTTC. Protein product: CAIGVEDYGYTF.

The V call is TRBV5-1, the J call TRBJ2-1; 9 bases are shared with TRBD1. Germline-derived CDR1 and CDR2 are SGHRS and YFSETQ. Trimming at V came to 0 bases and at J to 8 bases, leaving 6 bases not matched to a gene. The CDR3 extends over 15 amino acids. The DNA for the CDR3 is TGCGCCAGCAGCTTGGGGGACAGGGAGGTCGATGAGCAGTTCTTC. Translating gives CASSLGDREVDEQFF.

This clone was recorded only once. The rearrangement links TRBV14 to TRBJ2-2; 7 bases map to TRBD1. Germline V gives CDR1 SGHDN, CDR2 FVKESK. The junction had 10 bases not matched to a gene; V was cut back by 2 bases and J by 1 base. CDR3 length: 18 amino acids. DNA for the CDR3: TGTGCCAGCAGCCAACGCCAGACAGGGTGGGTGAACACCGGGGAGCTGTTTTTT. Translating gives CASSQRQTGWVNTGELFF.

V usage is TRBV6-5 and J usage is TRBJ1-2, with 7 positions matching TRBD1. Losses at the gene ends were 6 bases for V and 8 bases for J; bases not matched to a gene: 9. The CDR3 consists of 13 residues. Germline V gene lookup returns CDR1 MNHEY and CDR2 SVGAGI. The CDR3 DNA sequence: TGTGCCAGCAGACAAACAGGGGATCGAGGCTACACCTTC. Amino acid sequence: CASRQTGDRGYTF.

On this clone: The same CDR3 arises from other DNA sequences in this sample as well. This chain joins TRBV28 and TRBJ1-2, with TRBD1 matching over 12 bases. V gave up 5 bases and J gave up 4 bases; unmatched junction bases: 11. Germline CDR1 and CDR2: MDHEN and SYDVKM. The CDR3 has 17 residues. Here the CDR3 DNA reads TGTGCCAGCAGTCCCCCGGGACAGGGGGCGGCCGGCTATGGCTACACCTTC. Protein: CASSPPGQGAAGYGYTF.

The V call is TRBV7-3, the J call TRBJ2-7; TRBD2 might be the D (5 bases). The germline V gene encodes CDR1 SGHTA and CDR2 FQGTGA. The V end was cut by 2 bases, the J end by 3 bases, with 14 bases between. The CDR3 has 15 residues. CDR3 coding DNA: TGTGCCAGCAGCTTACAGGCGGGCCCTTTCTACGAGCAGTACTTC. This translates into CASSLQAGPFYEQYF. The whole variable domain, remainder taken from reference TRBV7-3 and TRBJ2-7, is GAGVSQTPSNKVTEKGKYVELRCDPISGHTALYWYRQSLGQGPEFLIYFQGTGAADDSGLPNDRFFAVRPEGSVSTLKIQRTERGDSAVYLCASSLQAGPFYEQYFGPGTRLTVT.

This chain links TRBV15 with TRBJ2-7; 9 nucleotides line up with TRBD1. The CDR3 runs 15 residues. Looked up from germline, CDR1 is LNHNV and CDR2 is YYDKDF (reference sequence). V was pared by 3 bases and J by 3 bases, with 6 bases of the junction left unmatched. DNA of the CDR3: TGTGCCACCAGCAGGGCAAGACAGGGGGGCTACGAGCAGTACTTC. Encoded protein: CATSRARQGGYEQYF.

The chain has TRBV7-2 and TRBJ2-7, with 11 bases lining up with TRBD2. V gave up 3 bases and J gave up 4 bases; unmatched junction bases: 5. Germline CDR1 and CDR2: SGHTA and FQGNSA. The CDR3 totals 15 residues. The CDR3 DNA is TGTGCCAGCAGCTTCACGGGACTAGCGGCTTACGAGCAGTACTTC. It specifies CASSFTGLAAYEQYF.

This rearrangement joins TRBV7-9 to TRBJ1-2, with 9 bases lining up with TRBD1. The CDR3 covers 15 residues. Trimming at V came to 7 bases and at J to 4 bases, leaving 10 bases not matched to a gene. Looked up from germline, CDR1 is SEHNR and CDR2 is FQNEAQ (reference sequence). This CDR3 is CASTFRTGDPYGYTF. The CDR3 region has the DNA TGTGCCAGCACCTTCCGGACAGGGGATCCCTATGGCTACACCTTC.